The 30 T cell receptor beta chains listed next were all sequenced from one sample in a study of T cell repertoires in cytomegalovirus infection. TCRdb used MiXCR to reprocess the reads, holding one entry per CDR3 protein. The sample lists about 900,000 distinct CDR3 sequences; roughly 30% were seen once. These receptors have no identified antigens. The source material was cultured CD8+ T cells from PBMCs, sampled from culture after CMV antigen stimulation. The origin of the receptors is a human donor in good health (CMV status not recorded). Some clones in this sample may be carry-over from other donors' samples.

The chain links TRBV9 to TRBJ1-2; the match to TRBD1 covers 10 bases. The CDR3 totals 15 residues. Trimming at V came to 2 bases and at J to 4 bases, leaving 5 bases not matched to a gene. From germline, CDR1 is SGDLS and CDR2 YYNGEE. The chain's CDR3 is CASSVDRGPGYGYTF. CDR3 coding DNA: TGTGCCAGCAGCGTCGACAGGGGGCCGGGCTATGGCTACACCTTC.

The chain employs TRBV7-9 and TRBJ2-5, with D maybe TRBD1 (8 bases). The length of the CDR3 is 14 residues. Trimming cost V 5 bases and J 4 bases, with 14 bases left between them. Germline CDR1 and CDR2: SEHNR and FQNEAQ (reference sequence). CDR3 residues: CASSSTGGVETQYF. For the CDR3, the DNA is TGTGCCAGCAGCAGCACAGGGGGGGTAGAGACCCAGTACTTC.

The CDR3 spells CASSQFPQGGVTDTQYF. The CDR3 DNA sequence: TGCGCCAGCAGCCAATTTCCTCAGGGCGGGGTCACAGATACGCAGTATTTT. The chain joins TRBV4-1 to TRBJ2-3, with D possibly matching TRBD2 (6 bases). The ends were cut back, 2 bases at V and 2 bases at J, with 17 bases in the middle. Per germline, CDR1 MGHRA and CDR2 YSYEKL. This CDR3 has 17 residues.

This clonotype was observed a handful of times. J is TRBJ2-1 and V is TRBV7-3; either TRBD1 or TRBD2 may supply D (7 bases each). This CDR3 is 14 amino acids long. The germline V gene encodes CDR1 SGHTA and CDR2 FQGTGA. V was trimmed by 10 bases and J by 4 bases, leaving 17 bases between them. Here the CDR3 reads CATQGGAGYNEQFF. CDR3 nucleotide sequence: TGTGCCACTCAGGGGGGGGCGGGGTACAATGAGCAGTTCTTC.

The CDR3 protein is CVIMAAGIYNEQFF. The CDR3 nucleotides are TGTGTCATCATGGCAGCGGGGATATACAATGAGCAGTTCTTC. The chain recombines TRBV7-8 with TRBJ2-1; 7 positions match TRBD2. This CDR3 is built from 14 residues. Germline V gives CDR1 SGHVS, CDR2 FQNEAQ.

This clonotype showed up just a few times. The chain couples TRBV10-2 to TRBJ2-7; 11 positions match TRBD1. This CDR3 has 14 amino acids. V lost 6 bases and J lost 4; bases outside the gene matches: 5. Germline lookup yields CDR1 WSHSY and CDR2 SAAADI. This CDR3 is CASSLDRGQYEQYV. In nucleotides, the CDR3 is TGCGCCAGCAGCTTGGACAGGGGGCAATACGAGCAGTACGTC.

This clonotype came up a few times. The chain carries TRBV7-9 and TRBJ2-3; D might be TRBD1 or TRBD2, each matching 5 bases. Germline V gives CDR1 SEHNR, CDR2 FQNEAQ (reference sequence). Deletions cut 5 bases from V and 0 bases from J, with 15 bases between. The CDR3 loop spans 16 amino acids. CDR3 sequence: CASSPTGGLSTDTQYF. CDR3 sequence (DNA): TGTGCCAGCAGCCCGACTGGGGGATTGAGCACAGATACGCAGTATTTT.

The chain employs TRBV19 and TRBJ1-1; D is unresolved. Trimming stripped 3 bases from V and 0 bases from J, with 23 bases between. The CDR3 has 19 amino acids. CDR1 is LNHDA and CDR2 is SQIVND in the germline V gene (reference sequence). DNA of the CDR3: TGTGCCAGTAGTATGAAAACGGCGTCAAGAGTTGATATGAACACTGAAGCTTTCTTT. Its translation: CASSMKTASRVDMNTEAFF.

The gene calls are TRBV4-3 and TRBJ2-1; D gene unclear. Germline CDR1 and CDR2: LGHNA and YSLEER. Trimming left V 2 bases short and J 6 bases short, with 8 bases between. This CDR3 is 13 amino acids long. The CDR3 DNA reads as TGCGCCAGCAGCCAAACCCGATTCAATGAGCAGTTCTTC. This gives the protein CASSQTRFNEQFF.

The sample holds many counts of this clonotype. The rearrangement joins TRBV10-3 to TRBJ2-3; 12 bases agree with TRBD2. This CDR3 region has 16 residues. With 5 bases clipped from V and 0 bases from J, the junction kept 3 bases outside the gene matches. Germline V gives CDR1 ENHRY, CDR2 SYGVKD. CDR3 in amino acids: CAISRTSGESTDTQYF. As DNA, the CDR3 is TGTGCCATCAGTCGGACTAGCGGGGAGAGCACAGATACGCAGTATTTT.

In the case of this clonotype: At one end the junction does not follow the germline gene, possibly because of a read error. V usage is TRBV12-3 or TRBV12-4 and J usage is TRBJ2-5, with D maybe TRBD1 (6 bases). The CDR3 is 16 residues long. The chain's CDR3 is CVSSSPGTPGEETQYF. CDR3 in DNA: TGTGTCAGCAGTTCCCCCGGGACACCCGGGGAAGAGACCCAGTACTTC.

The chain uses TRBV5-4 and TRBJ1-1; tentative D call: TRBD1 (6 bases). Looked up from germline, CDR1 is SGHNT and CDR2 is YYREEE (reference sequence). V was trimmed by 4 bases and J by 6 bases, leaving 16 bases between them. CDR3 length equals 14 residues. The DNA for the CDR3 is TGTGCCAGCAGCCCACCGGAGGGGGGCGCTGAAGCTTTCTTT. It encodes CASSPPEGGAEAFF. The complete variable domain, with remaining parts taken from reference TRBV5-4 and TRBJ1-1, reads ETGVTQSPTHLIKTRGQQVTLRCSSQSGHNTVSWYQQALGQGPQFIFQYYREEENGRGNFPPRFSGLQFPNYSSELNVNALELDDSALYLCASSPPEGGAEAFFGQGTRLTVV.

The chain combines TRBV11-3 with TRBJ1-6; TRBD1 agrees at 7 bases. Germline CDR1 and CDR2: SGHNT and YENEEA. After removal of 4 bases from V and 9 bases from J, the junction contained 6 bases not matched to a gene. CDR3 length: 14 residues. CDR3 protein: CASSSTGDGSPLHF. The DNA of the CDR3 is TGTGCCAGCAGCTCCACAGGGGATGGTTCACCCCTCCACTTT.

The J gene is TRBJ2-2, the V gene TRBV7-6; no firm D call. The length of the CDR3 is 13 residues. V lost 6 bases and J lost 0, with 5 bases in between. The germline V gene has CDR1 SGHVS and CDR2 FNYEAQ. The DNA for the CDR3 is TGTGCCAGCAGGAACGCGAACACCGGGGAGCTGTTTTTT. Amino acid sequence: CASRNANTGELFF.

The V and J genes are TRBV2 and TRBJ1-3; D ambiguous. The CDR3 consists of 13 residues. V was trimmed by 7 bases and J by 4 bases, leaving 11 bases between them. Per the germline V gene, CDR1 is SNHLY and CDR2 is FYNNEI. The chain's CDR3 is CASNQEFGNTIYF. The CDR3 DNA reads as TGTGCCAGCAACCAGGAGTTCGGAAACACCATATATTTT.

This rearrangement joins TRBV20-1 to TRBJ1-6; tentative D call: TRBD1 (5 bases). V was clipped by 6 bases and J by 6 bases, with 18 bases between them. The CDR3 is 15 residues long. Germline lookup yields CDR1 DFQATT and CDR2 SNEGSKA (reference sequence). In DNA, the CDR3 is TGCAGTGCCCACGGAGGGGCGTTCGGTAATTCACCCCTCCACTTT. Translated: CSAHGGAFGNSPLHF.

This clonotype was found a few times. The CDR3 DNA reads TGTGCCAGCAGCGCGTCTTCTGGAAACACCATATATTTT. As protein: CASSASSGNTIYF. V usage is TRBV7-6 and J usage is TRBJ1-3; unclear D gene. Germline CDR1 and CDR2: SGHVS and FNYEAQ. The ends were cut back, 5 bases at V and 1 base at J, with 6 bases in the middle. The CDR3 is made up of 13 amino acids.

The chain has TRBV7-6 and TRBJ2-5; 8 bases map to TRBD2. The CDR3 is 14 amino acids. The germline V gene has CDR1 SGHVS and CDR2 FNYEAQ. Germline trimming cut 4 bases from V and 4 bases from J; bases unmatched to any gene: 5. The CDR3 sequence: CASSSGGGPETQYF. In DNA form, the CDR3 reads TGTGCCAGCAGCTCGGGGGGGGGGCCAGAGACCCAGTACTTC.

The chain carries TRBV29-1 and TRBJ2-7; no clear D. V was shortened by 3 bases and J by 6 bases, with 18 bases between the two germline ends. This CDR3 is 14 amino acids long. CDR1 and CDR2 from the germline V gene are SQVTM and ANQGSEA. The CDR3 sequence: CSVEKFMDHGEQYF. CDR3 sequence (DNA): TGCAGCGTTGAGAAGTTCATGGATCACGGCGAGCAGTACTTC.

This clonotype came up many times. The genes are TRBV12-3 or TRBV12-4 and TRBJ1-1; D uncertain. CDR3 length: 14 residues. Trimming stripped 6 bases from V and 0 bases from J, with 11 bases between. This CDR3 is CASRSGQVNTEAFF. The CDR3 nucleotides are TGTGCCAGCAGATCCGGGCAGGTGAACACTGAAGCTTTCTTT.

The chain carries TRBV27 and TRBJ2-7; D gene uncertain. Germline V CDR1 and CDR2: MNHEY, SMNVEV (reference sequence). Trimming removed 5 bases at V and 7 bases at J, with 15 bases between. The CDR3 has 13 amino acids. The CDR3 here is CASSRLMRVEQYF. DNA of the CDR3: TGTGCCAGCAGTCGCCTGATGAGAGTGGAGCAGTACTTC.

This clonotype was counted between two and nine times. This chain links TRBV3-1 with TRBJ2-1, with D maybe TRBD1 (6 bases). Germline lookup yields CDR1 LGHDT and CDR2 YNNKEL (reference sequence). V was shortened by 1 base and J by 5 bases, with 9 bases between the two germline ends. This CDR3 has 14 amino acids. CDR3 in amino acids: CASSQGTANNEQFF. Here the CDR3 DNA reads TGTGCCAGCAGCCAAGGGACAGCGAACAATGAGCAGTTCTTC.

Many counts were recorded for this clonotype. The V gene is TRBV5-5, the J gene TRBJ1-1, with D uncertain. Germline V CDR1 and CDR2: SGHKS, YYEKEE (reference sequence). Trimming took off 2 bases at V and 0 bases at J, with 14 bases between the two ends. This CDR3 region has 16 residues. The CDR3 here is CASSLLSEGMNTEAFF. CDR3 bases: TGTGCCAGCAGCTTACTCTCAGAAGGAATGAACACTGAAGCTTTCTTT.

This clonotype was counted many times. The V gene is TRBV7-6, the J gene TRBJ1-2; 7 bases align to TRBD1. Germline V gene data show CDR1 as SGHVS and CDR2 as FNYEAQ. This CDR3 contains 18 residues. Germline trimming cut 2 bases from V and 1 base from J; bases unmatched to any gene: 13. The CDR3 bases are TGTGCCAGCAGCTTAATGGGGACAGAAGACCCTCTTAACTATGGCTACACCTTC. Protein product: CASSLMGTEDPLNYGYTF. Complete variable domain (other parts from reference TRBV7-6 and TRBJ1-2): GAGVSQSPRYKVTKRGQDVALRCDPISGHVSLYWYRQALGQGPEFLTYFNYEAQQDKSGLPNDRFSAERPEGSISTLTIQRTEQRDSAMYRCASSLMGTEDPLNYGYTFGSGTRLTVV.

This chain links TRBV27 with TRBJ2-2; 10 bases map to TRBD1. Losses at the gene ends were 8 bases for V and 0 bases for J; bases not matched to a gene: 12. Germline CDR1 is MNHEY and CDR2 is SMNVEV (reference sequence). The CDR3 extends over 18 amino acids. CDR3 loop: CASSGTGALLSNTGELFF. The CDR3 DNA reads as TGTGCCAGCTCCGGGACAGGGGCCTTACTTTCGAACACCGGGGAGCTGTTTTTT.

The rearrangement uses TRBV19 and TRBJ2-5; no firm D call. Germline V gives CDR1 LNHDA, CDR2 SQIVND (reference sequence). The V and J ends lost 6 bases and 1 base respectively, with 9 bases between them. The CDR3 contains 13 residues. The CDR3, as DNA: TGTGCCAGTAGGTTAGCAGGCCAAGAGACCCAGTACTTC. This codes for CASRLAGQETQYF.

The chain couples TRBV27 to TRBJ1-3, with D tentatively TRBD1 (5 bases). CDR1 and CDR2 (germline): MNHEY, SMNVEV (reference sequence). The CDR3 is 15 residues long. Deletions cut 5 bases from V and 0 bases from J, with 11 bases between. The CDR3 spells CASSPGLYSGNTIYF. The CDR3 nucleotides are TGTGCCAGCAGTCCGGGACTGTACTCTGGAAACACCATATATTTT.

The J gene is TRBJ2-2, the V gene TRBV6-6, with 9 bases matching TRBD1. From germline, CDR1 is MNHNY and CDR2 SVGAGI (reference sequence). With V trimmed by 5 bases and J by 1 base, 23 bases remained unmatched. CDR3 length equals 22 residues. The CDR3 here is CASSNLWDRDSPSRMNTGELFF. The CDR3 nucleotides read TGTGCCAGCAGTAACCTATGGGACAGGGATAGTCCGAGCCGAATGAACACCGGGGAGCTGTTTTTT.

This clonotype was recorded a few times. This chain connects TRBV12-3 or TRBV12-4 to TRBJ1-3, with a possible D match to TRBD1 (6 bases). The V gene lost 5 bases and the J gene lost 4 bases, with 12 bases spanning the gap. This CDR3 is built from 14 residues. Here the CDR3 DNA reads TGTGCCAGCAGTGAAGGGACACCCGGAAACACCATATATTTT. Encoded protein: CASSEGTPGNTIYF.

This sequence joins TRBV6-4 and TRBJ2-7; 7 bases line up with TRBD1. CDR3 length equals 14 residues. The V gene end was trimmed by 5 bases and the J gene end by 4 bases; junction bases not matched to a gene: 8. Germline V gene data show CDR1 as MRHNA and CDR2 as SNTAGT. In DNA form, the CDR3 reads TGTGCCAGCAGTCCCGGGACAGAGGTTTACGAGCAGTACTTC. Residues: CASSPGTEVYEQYF.